The 16 T cell receptor beta chains listed next were all sequenced from one sample in a study of blood T cell repertoires in COVID-19. Sequencing was performed with immunoSEQ multiplex PCR; in TCRdb, only in-frame clones are kept and a portion is missing. Of some 200,000 clones listed, approximately 87% are singletons. The sample taken for sequencing was peripheral blood. The source is a woman aged 50 to 60 with acute or convalescent COVID-19.

The rearrangement links TRBV3-1 (or the pseudogene TRBV3-2) to TRBJ2-7; the D gene is possibly TRBD2 (6 bases). Germline lookup yields CDR1 LGHDT and CDR2 YNNKEL (reference sequence). The CDR3 is made up of 15 amino acids. Trimming removed 4 bases from V and 2 bases from J, with 15 bases in between. The CDR3 nucleotides read TGTGCCAGCAGCCGGGGACTTTTCCTGCCCTACGAGCAGTACTTC. It yields the protein CASSRGLFLPYEQYF.

This clone was counted at least ten times. The chain carries TRBV6-6 and TRBJ2-7, with a possible D match to TRBD1 (5 bases). This CDR3 has 11 amino acids. The germline gives CDR1 MNHNY, CDR2 SVGAGI (reference sequence). Trimming left V 5 bases short and J 7 bases short, with 9 bases between. The CDR3 here is CASSQKGEQYF. In DNA form, the CDR3 reads TGTGCCAGCAGTCAGAAGGGGGAGCAGTACTTC.

The chain carries TRBV2 and TRBJ1-2; TRBD1 is a possible D gene (5 bases). Trimming removed 8 bases at V and 6 bases at J, with 22 bases between. Per germline, CDR1 SNHLY and CDR2 FYNNEI. The CDR3 covers 15 residues. This CDR3 is CASEEQGLGIDGYTF. In nucleotides, the CDR3 is TGTGCCAGCGAAGAGCAGGGACTGGGTATCGATGGCTACACCTTC.

V is TRBV25-1 and J is TRBJ2-7, with TRBD1 identical over 7 bases. The CDR3 is made up of 16 amino acids. J gave up 5 bases and V 0 bases, and 10 bases lay outside the gene matches. From germline, CDR1 is MGHDK and CDR2 SYGVNS. CDR3 in amino acids: CASSEYETGSRHEQYF. CDR3 nucleotide sequence: TGTGCCAGCAGTGAATACGAGACAGGGAGCCGCCACGAGCAGTACTTC.

V gene TRBV11-3 combines with J gene TRBJ2-2, with no clear D. The CDR3 contains 12 residues. Trimming pared 5 bases from V and 7 bases from J, leaving 8 bases between. CDR1 is SGHNT and CDR2 is YENEEA in the germline V gene. The chain's CDR3 is CASSRGRGELFF. In DNA, the CDR3 is TGTGCCAGCAGCCGCGGCCGCGGGGAGCTGTTTTTT.

This rearrangement joins TRBV27 to TRBJ1-5; D is possibly TRBD1 (5 bases). Germline V CDR1 and CDR2: MNHEY, SMNVEV (reference sequence). Deletions cut 3 bases from V and 3 bases from J, with 30 bases between. CDR3 length: 21 residues. For the CDR3, the DNA is TGTGCCAGCAGTTTGACTGAACAGTCGGTCTATTTCAGGGTCCACAATCAGCCCCAGCATTTT. This sequence encodes CASSLTEQSVYFRVHNQPQHF.

The chain carries TRBV7-2 and TRBJ1-4; 9 bases are a match to TRBD1. The germline V gene has CDR1 SGHTA and CDR2 FQGNSA. The CDR3 has 14 amino acids. V lost 5 bases and J lost 8; bases outside the gene matches: 6. CDR3 nucleotide sequence: TGTGCCAGCAGCCAACAGGGGGCGGGCGAAAAACTGTTTTTT. Translating gives CASSQQGAGEKLFF.

The chain couples TRBV11-3 to TRBJ1-4; D remains ambiguous. The CDR3 contains 13 residues. Germline CDR1 is SGHNT and CDR2 is YENEEA. V lost 3 bases, J lost 4 bases, and 6 bases lay in between. CDR3 sequence (DNA): TGTGCCAGCAGCTTTGGAGTTAATGAAAAACTGTTTTTT. It translates to CASSFGVNEKLFF.

The genes are TRBV6-6 and TRBJ2-3; 11 bases are a match to TRBD2. V lost 7 bases, J lost 9 bases, and 12 bases stayed unmatched. CDR1 and CDR2 (germline): MNHNY, SVGAGI (reference sequence). There are 15 residues in the CDR3. The CDR3 sequence is CASTQASGGPSTQYF. In DNA form, the CDR3 reads TGTGCCAGCACCCAGGCTAGCGGGGGGCCTTCCACGCAGTATTTT.

The chain joins TRBV24-1 to TRBJ2-2; the match to TRBD2 covers 7 bases. Germline V lookup: CDR1 KGHDR, CDR2 SFDVKD. The V gene end was trimmed by 1 base and the J gene end by 1 base; junction bases not matched to a gene: 2. This CDR3 spans 16 amino acids. In DNA form, the CDR3 reads TGTGCCACCAGTGATTTCAAGCGGGGGAACACCGGGGAGCTGTTTTTT. Protein: CATSDFKRGNTGELFF.

This sequence joins TRBV10-2 and TRBJ2-5; D is undetermined. The V and J ends lost 2 bases and 5 bases respectively, with 12 bases between them. The CDR3 sequence is 14 residues long. CDR1 WSHSY and CDR2 SAAADI come from the germline V gene. CDR3 nucleotides: TGCGCCAGCAGTGAGATACCAGACTGGGAGACCCAGTACTTC. This codes for CASSEIPDWETQYF.

The chain has TRBV3-1 (or the pseudogene TRBV3-2) and TRBJ2-2; 10 nucleotides agree with TRBD2. The CDR3 consists of 15 residues. V shed 6 bases and J 4 bases; nucleotides not matched to a gene: 5. Per the germline V gene, CDR1 is LGHDT and CDR2 is YNNKEL (reference sequence). DNA of the CDR3: TGTGCCAGCAGATTAGCGGGGGGCACCACCGGGGAGCTGTTTTTT. Translation gives CASRLAGGTTGELFF.

The V and J genes are TRBV19 and TRBJ2-3; 7 bases match TRBD2. Germline lookup yields CDR1 LNHDA and CDR2 SQIVND (reference sequence). There are 14 residues in the CDR3. The V and J ends lost 3 bases and 10 bases, in that order; junction bases with no gene match: 10. DNA for the CDR3: TGTGCCAGTAGTATTCCCCCTACTAGCGTTCCGCAGTATTTT. It is translated as CASSIPPTSVPQYF.

The chain uses TRBV12-3 or TRBV12-4 and TRBJ1-5; D remains ambiguous. The CDR3 has 12 amino acids. V lost 3 bases, J lost 6 bases, and 6 bases lay in between. CDR3 region: CASSFYSQPQHF. The CDR3 bases are TGTGCCAGCAGTTTTTACTCTCAGCCCCAGCATTTT.

This rearrangement joins TRBV6-5 to TRBJ1-6, with unresolved D. CDR1 is MNHEY and CDR2 is SVGAGI in the germline V gene. The CDR3 covers 15 residues. The V end lost 7 bases, the J end lost 4 bases, and 14 bases lay between the germline ends. CDR3 region: CASKPISEYNSPLHF. The CDR3 DNA sequence: TGTGCCAGCAAGCCGATCAGCGAATATAATTCACCCCTCCACTTT.

The chain employs TRBV5-1 and TRBJ2-5; D may be TRBD2 (6 bases). Trimming took off 5 bases at V and 5 bases at J, with 13 bases between the two ends. The germline gives CDR1 SGHRS, CDR2 YFSETQ. The CDR3 loop spans 13 amino acids. The DNA of the CDR3 is TGCGCCAGCAGAAAGTGGGGGGAGGAGACCCAGTACTTC. Translation gives CASRKWGEETQYF.